The clone carrying this TCR beta chain has a handful of counts. What it binds is not known. These data originate in a study of CD8 T cells in ankylosing spondylitis. The study's findings and limits: Reported data indicate significant enrichment of disease-linked clones within matched ankylosing spondylitis synovial fluid.

CDR3 length: 15 residues. Per germline, CDR1 MNHEY and CDR2 SVGAGI. Trimming removed 4 bases at V and 1 base at J, with 13 bases between. Preparation of TCR beta libraries was done by quantitative 5'-RACE with molecular barcodes. TCRdb re-called the 5' RACE reads with MiXCR, one entry per CDR3 protein. The repertoire holds around 140,000 distinct CDR3 sequences, with roughly 10% as singletons. The chain uses TRBV6-5 and TRBJ1-1, with D maybe TRBD1 (6 bases). This clonotype originated in a female donor with ankylosing spondylitis or in good health (not recorded which). The sample consisted of blood, either unsorted or a sorted T cell fraction (not recorded which). As DNA, the CDR3 is TGTGCCAGCAGTTCTGGGGGGACAACGAACACTGAAGCTTTCTTT. It codes for CASSSGGTTNTEAFF.